This T cell receptor (beta chain) emerged from a study of blood T cell repertoires in COVID-19. The J segment lost 5 bases and the V segment lost 5 bases, leaving 11 bases of the junction unmatched. CDR1 is MGHDK, CDR2 SYGVNS, per germline. This CDR3 contains 15 residues. Original methodology: Amplification from reference gene primers served as the basis for estimated nucleated cell counts. Here immunoSEQ multiplex PCR was the method, and the copy in TCRdb shows in-frame clones only, minus some. The V and J calls and clone size come from that table; D and trimming were worked out from the DNA. The sample comprises a few hundred thousand clones, roughly nine tenths of which are singletons, and 0.8% to 0.9% rests with the top ten. Which cohort a participant joined came from the clinical history participants gave.

The chain links TRBV25-1 to TRBJ1-2; 7 bases align to TRBD1. The sequencing sample was made of PBMCs or T cells enriched from blood (not recorded which). This TCR came from a woman in her thirties or forties who had been exposed to COVID-19. The chain's CDR3 is CASSLPGTEEYGYTF. In DNA form, the CDR3 reads TGTGCCAGCAGTCTGCCCGGGACAGAAGAATATGGCTACACCTTC.